This T cell receptor (beta chain) was captured in a study of blood T cell repertoires in COVID-19. The CDR3 is made up of 14 amino acids. Germline V gene sequence: CDR1 LNHDA, CDR2 SQIVND (reference sequence). Between the trimmed V and J ends, which lost 3 bases and 0 bases, there was a span of 8 bases. Original handling: Amplification of reference gene primers provided the estimated nucleated cell counts. Assay: immunoSEQ multiplex PCR; the TCRdb copy retains only in-frame clones and omits some. V and J calls and clone size are those listed in that table; D and trimming were worked out from the DNA. The table lists approximately 300,000 clones, roughly 85% of them singletons, with approximately 6% in the top ten.

The specimen was PBMCs or T cells enriched from blood (not recorded which). The chain uses TRBV19 and TRBJ1-1; D is unclear. This TCR was recovered from a woman aged 25 to 39 who had recovered from COVID-19. Written as DNA, the CDR3 is TGTGCCAGTAGTATCGACACGATGAACACTGAAGCTTTCTTT. Translated, it gives CASSIDTMNTEAFF. The entire variable domain, with the rest obtained from reference TRBV19 and TRBJ1-1, is as follows: DGGITQSPKYLFRKEGQNVTLSCEQNLNHDAMYWYRQDPGQGLRLIYYSQIVNDFQKGDIAEGYSVSREKKESFPLTVTSAQKNPTAFYLCASSIDTMNTEAFFGQGTRLTVV.